Below, 10 T cell receptor beta chains from the same sample are listed, as sequenced in a study of T cell changes during pregnancy in multiple sclerosis. The assay was immunoSEQ multiplex PCR, and TCRdb's table has in-frame clones only and misses some. The sample holds approximately 100,000 clones; about nine tenths are singletons and the top ten take around 1.5%. The input for sequencing was peripheral blood, taken after pregnancy. All receptors come from a female donor with multiple sclerosis, enrolled in a pregnancy study.

This chain uses TRBV30 with TRBJ1-1; 9 bases agree with TRBD1. Germline V gene sequence: CDR1 GTSNPN, CDR2 SVGIG (reference sequence). The ends lost 4 bases at V and 0 bases at J; junction bases unmatched: 3. The CDR3 runs 14 residues. CDR3 bases: TGTGCCTGGACAGGGGACAGGGTGAACACTGAAGCTTTCTTT. It codes for CAWTGDRVNTEAFF.

This sequence joins TRBV19 and TRBJ2-7; 7 positions agree with TRBD2. The germline gives CDR1 LNHDA, CDR2 SQIVND (reference sequence). This CDR3 has 15 amino acids. Trimming cost V 3 bases and J 3 bases; bases outside gene matches: 8. The CDR3 coding sequence is TGTGCCAGTAGTATTTTGGCGGGGGTAGACTACGAGCAGTACTTC. Protein: CASSILAGVDYEQYF.

The chain employs TRBV5-1 and TRBJ2-2, with D uncertain. This CDR3 is 13 amino acids long. V lost 1 base, J lost 4 bases, and 5 bases lay in between. CDR1 is SGHRS and CDR2 is YFSETQ in the germline V gene. In nucleotides, the CDR3 is TGCGCCAGCAGCTTGCGGTCCACCGGGGAGCTGTTTTTT. Its protein product is CASSLRSTGELFF. Based on the CDR3 plus reference TRBV5-1 and TRBJ2-2, the full variable domain is KAGVTQTPRYLIKTRGQQVTLSCSPISGHRSVSWYQQTPGQGLQFLFEYFSETQRNKGNFPGRFSGRQFSNSRSEMNVSTLELGDSALYLCASSLRSTGELFFGEGSRLTVL.

The chain recombines TRBV7-9 with TRBJ1-1; D might be TRBD1 (5 bases). The germline CDR1 and CDR2 sequences are SEHNR and FQNEAQ (reference sequence). Trimming took off 4 bases at V and 0 bases at J, with 21 bases between the two ends. CDR3 length equals 18 residues. The CDR3 DNA sequence: TGTGCCAGCAGCTCGCTTCCCCCAGGGCGGGGGATGAACACTGAAGCTTTCTTT. The encoded protein is CASSSLPPGRGMNTEAFF.

V gene TRBV5-1 combines with J gene TRBJ2-3; TRBD2 aligns across 9 bases. Germline CDR1 reads SGHRS; CDR2 reads YFSETQ. With 0 bases clipped from V and 3 bases from J, the junction kept 2 bases outside the gene matches. This CDR3 comprises 15 residues. CDR3 sequence: CASSLASGKTDTQYF. CDR3 nucleotides: TGCGCCAGCAGCTTGGCTAGCGGGAAAACAGATACGCAGTATTTT.

The chain links TRBV11-2 to TRBJ2-3, with D uncertain. The CDR3 covers 12 residues. The V end was cut by 1 base, the J end by 9 bases, with 8 bases between. Germline V gene data show CDR1 as SGHAT and CDR2 as FQNNGV. The CDR3 DNA reads as TGTGCCAGCAGCTTAGGGCCGAGGACGCAGTATTTT. Its protein is CASSLGPRTQYF.

This rearrangement joins TRBV10-3 to TRBJ1-1; D is perhaps TRBD1 (6 bases). CDR1 and CDR2 from the germline V gene are ENHRY and SYGVKD. CDR3 size: 14 residues. V dropped 5 bases and J dropped 2 bases, with 12 bases sitting between them. DNA for the CDR3: TGTGCCATCAGTAAAGGACAGCCTAACACTGAAGCTTTCTTT. Its translation is CAISKGQPNTEAFF.

The CDR3 DNA follows: TGTGCCATCAGTGACCCTACGGAGGCCAAAAACATTCAGTACTTC. It translates to CAISDPTEAKNIQYF. The rearrangement links TRBV10-3 to TRBJ2-4; no clear D. The CDR3 runs to 15 residues. V was shortened by 3 bases and J by 1 base, with 10 bases between the two germline ends. CDR1 and CDR2 (germline): ENHRY, SYGVKD.

J is TRBJ1-2 and V is TRBV7-2, with 10 bases aligning to TRBD1. V lost 5 bases to trimming and J lost 2 bases; unmatched junction nucleotides: 2. CDR1 and CDR2 from the germline V gene are SGHTA and FQGNSA. The CDR3 loop spans 14 amino acids. The CDR3 sequence is CASSRQGANYGYTF. The CDR3 DNA reads as TGTGCCAGCAGCCGACAGGGGGCAAACTATGGCTACACCTTC.

The rearrangement links TRBV30 to TRBJ1-6, with TRBD1 matching over 10 bases. The CDR3 sequence is 15 residues long. Germline V gene data show CDR1 as GTSNPN and CDR2 as SVGIG (reference sequence). J lost 8 bases, V lost 2 bases, and 6 bases had no gene match. CDR3 loop: CAWSTGGTGDSPLHF. As DNA, the CDR3 is TGTGCCTGGAGTACAGGGGGGACAGGGGATTCACCCCTCCACTTT.